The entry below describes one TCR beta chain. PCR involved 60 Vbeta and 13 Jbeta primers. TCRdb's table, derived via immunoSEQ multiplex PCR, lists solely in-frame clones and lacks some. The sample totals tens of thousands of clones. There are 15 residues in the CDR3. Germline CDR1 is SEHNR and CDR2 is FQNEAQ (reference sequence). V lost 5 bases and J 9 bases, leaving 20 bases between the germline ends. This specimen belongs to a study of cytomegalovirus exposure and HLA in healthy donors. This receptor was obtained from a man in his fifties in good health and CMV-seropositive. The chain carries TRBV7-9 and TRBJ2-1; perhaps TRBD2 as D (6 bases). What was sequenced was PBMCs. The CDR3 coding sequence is TGTGCCAGCAGCCTCCGGGACTTTGGATTCCTTGAGCAGTTCTTC. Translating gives CASSLRDFGFLEQFF. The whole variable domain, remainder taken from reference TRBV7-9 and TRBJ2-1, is DTGVSQNPRHKITKRGQNVTFRCDPISEHNRLYWYRQTLGQGPEFLTYFQNEAQLEKSRLLSDRFSAERPKGSFSTLEIQRTEQGDSAMYLCASSLRDFGFLEQFFGPGTRLTVL.